The clone carrying this T cell receptor (beta chain) has only a few counts. J gave up 0 bases and V 0 bases, and 6 bases lay outside the gene matches. Germline loops: CDR1 MGHRA, CDR2 YSYEKL. The CDR3 length is 17 residues. The whole isolated RNA underwent reverse transcription, so sequencing captured expressed TCRB transcripts. Clones were sequenced by immunoSEQ multiplex PCR, and TCRdb holds only the in-frame ones, with some missing. The sample lists a few hundred thousand clones, 11% seen once, with 1% to 1.5% in the top ten. The data belong to a study of beta chain features in type 1 diabetes. Sorted CD4+ subsets: naive, central memory, regulatory, stem cell-like memory (CD45RO/CCR7/CD25/CD127/CD95/CD27 panel).

The V call is TRBV4-1, the J call TRBJ2-3, with 7 bases matching TRBD2. The material sequenced was central memory CD4+ T cells from blood. The clonotype comes from a man between 18 and 29 years old in good health. The CDR3 DNA sequence: TGCGCCAGCAGCCAAGATCGTCACGGGGGGAGCACAGATACGCAGTATTTT. It codes for CASSQDRHGGSTDTQYF.